This T cell receptor (beta chain) was identified in a study of blood T cell repertoires in COVID-19. Study-wide context: Spain, Italy and the United States supplied samples that represented acute and convalescent COVID-19.

As processed by the authors: By means of reference gene primer amplification, nucleated cell counts were estimated. Assay: immunoSEQ multiplex PCR; the TCRdb copy retains only in-frame clones and omits some. For V, J and clone size, that table is used; D and trimming come from the DNA. The sample carries 150,000 to 200,000 clones, around nine tenths recorded once. The germline V gene has CDR1 LGHNA and CDR2 YNFKEQ. The ends were cut back, 0 bases at V and 6 bases at J, with 15 bases in the middle. The CDR3 runs to 16 residues. Sequencing was carried out using peripheral blood. The TCR originated in a man aged 50 to 60 with acute or convalescent COVID-19. The chain links TRBV4-2 to TRBJ1-5; D is uncertain. The DNA of the CDR3 is TGTGCCAGCAGCCAAGAGGAGTCCCGCGCCGGTCAGCCCCAGCATTTT. It is translated as CASSQEESRAGQPQHF.